This T cell receptor beta chain was found in a study of cytomegalovirus exposure and HLA in healthy donors. Whole-study context: Unique TCRs from HLA-typed donors, 80 million to 100 million of them, were held in an early data release. Study results and caveats: Common viral pathogens seemed, in a later analysis, to connect with several of the most significant clusters. Earlier analysis looked at TCR beta V segments, and most were productive about 87% or about 30% of the time.

In regard to this clone: The antigen remains undetermined.

This CDR3 is built from 14 residues. Germline CDR1 SGHNT, CDR2 YYREEE (reference sequence). Trimming removed 4 bases from V and 4 bases from J; junction bases left unmatched: 3. PCR involved 60 Vbeta and 13 Jbeta primers. The data were produced by immunoSEQ multiplex PCR, yet TCRdb's version contains in-frame clones alone and is incomplete. Seen here are approximately 100,000 clones, 70% to 85% observed once, and the top ten hold roughly 4.9%. Sequences were obtained from PBMCs. The J gene is TRBJ1-5, the V gene TRBV5-4, with TRBD1 matching over 9 bases. This receptor was identified in a young woman in good health and CMV-seropositive. CDR3 coding DNA: TGTGCCAGCAGCGTACAGGGGGCAAATCAGCCCCAGCATTTT. It is translated as CASSVQGANQPQHF.